What follows are 15 T cell receptor beta chains derived from one specimen sequenced in a study of response to subunit inactivated influenza vaccine. From the RT-PCR reads, TCRdb called clonotypes with MiXCR, one entry per CDR3 protein. The sample lists a few hundred thousand distinct CDR3 sequences, about 10% seen once, with about 11% in the top ten. These same records also appear under a second study, on T cells expressing NK-cell markers. That investigation notes: Synthesis of TCR beta cDNA relied on 5'RACE template switching carrying UMIs.

The sample was PBMCs from blood, taken on the day of vaccination. The source of these receptors is a man over 45 who received an inactivated influenza vaccine.

This clonotype has only a few counts. This chain uses TRBV4-3 with TRBJ2-7; D remains unclear. Germline CDR1 is LGHNA and CDR2 is YSLEER. V lost 2 bases, J lost 0 bases, and 8 bases lay in between. The CDR3 totals 14 residues. The CDR3 loop is CASSQRASSYEQYF. As DNA, the CDR3 is TGCGCCAGCAGCCAAAGGGCCAGCTCCTACGAGCAGTACTTC.

V is TRBV12-3 or TRBV12-4 and J is TRBJ1-6, with D unclear. The CDR3 runs to 14 residues. Trimming pared 6 bases from V and 5 bases from J, leaving 11 bases between. This CDR3 is CASSTWTDNSPLHF. The CDR3, as DNA: TGTGCCAGCAGCACTTGGACGGATAATTCACCCCTCCACTTT.

This clonotype appeared a few times. The chain links TRBV6-2 or TRBV6-3 to TRBJ2-5; D ambiguous. In germline, CDR1 is MNHEY, CDR2 SVGEGT. The CDR3 is 11 residues long. V lost 6 bases and J 10 bases, leaving 12 bases between the germline ends. As DNA, the CDR3 is TGTGCCAGCAGACAAGACACGGTCCAGTACTTC. Protein sequence: CASRQDTVQYF.

This clonotype was seen many times. The chain recombines TRBV7-9 with TRBJ2-7; D might be TRBD1 (5 bases). The CDR3 has 15 residues. Trimming shortened V by 8 bases and J by 0 bases, and 17 bases separated the two germline ends. Germline CDR1 and CDR2: SEHNR and FQNEAQ (reference sequence). This CDR3 reads CASGSQGKNSYEQYF. The CDR3 nucleotides read TGTGCCAGCGGCTCCCAGGGTAAAAACTCCTACGAGCAGTACTTC.

This clonotype was observed at least ten times. J is TRBJ2-5 and V is TRBV5-1; 7 nucleotides match TRBD2. From germline, CDR1 is SGHRS and CDR2 YFSETQ. The CDR3 runs 15 residues. V was clipped by 0 bases and J by 3 bases; unmatched bases: 5. The CDR3 bases are TGCGCCAGCAGCTTGGGTAGCGGGTTTGAAGAGACCCAGTACTTC. Its protein is CASSLGSGFEETQYF.

There are a few counts of this clonotype. The J gene is TRBJ2-1, the V gene TRBV5-1, with D perhaps TRBD1 (5 bases). V dropped 3 bases and J dropped 5 bases, with 12 bases sitting between them. The germline CDR1 and CDR2 sequences are SGHRS and YFSETQ. This CDR3 spans 14 amino acids. The CDR3 sequence: CASSSSTVNNEQFF. CDR3 in DNA: TGCGCCAGCAGCTCCTCGACAGTCAACAATGAGCAGTTCTTC.

The V call is TRBV15, the J call TRBJ1-1; no clear D gene. The CDR3 loop spans 12 amino acids. Trimming cost V 1 base and J 5 bases, with 5 bases left between them. Germline V gene data show CDR1 as LNHNV and CDR2 as YYDKDF (reference sequence). The CDR3 nucleotides read TGTGCCACCAGCAGAGGTGGGACTGAAGCTTTCTTT. Translation gives CATSRGGTEAFF.

This clonotype was recorded a few times. The CDR3, as DNA: TGTGCCAGCTTAAGACAGGGGGCAATGGTGGCTTTCTTT. Protein product: CASLRQGAMVAFF. The V call is TRBV7-9, the J call TRBJ1-1; 10 bases are a match to TRBD1. The V gene's germline CDR1 is SEHNR and CDR2 FQNEAQ (reference sequence). This CDR3 spans 13 amino acids. Trimming took 8 bases from V and 11 from J; bases not matched to a gene: 11.

Ten or more counts support this clonotype. The chain uses TRBV5-1 and TRBJ2-3; possibly TRBD1 for D (7 bases). V lost 7 bases, J lost 0 bases, and 15 bases lay in between. The CDR3 has 15 residues. Germline V lookup: CDR1 SGHRS, CDR2 YFSETQ. The CDR3 spells CASSLGGQSTDTQYF. The CDR3 DNA reads as TGCGCCAGCTCTCTCGGGGGACAGAGCACAGATACGCAGTATTTT.

This clonotype was detected many times. The V call is TRBV6-2 or TRBV6-3, the J call TRBJ2-2; possible D gene TRBD2, 6 bases. Trimming took off 1 base at V and 3 bases at J, with 6 bases between the two ends. The CDR3 is 14 residues long. CDR1 is MNHEY, CDR2 SVGEGT, per germline. The CDR3 reads CASSYWRDTGELFF. The CDR3, as DNA: TGTGCCAGCAGTTACTGGAGGGACACCGGGGAGCTGTTTTTT.

This clonotype was recorded a few times. This chain joins TRBV18 and TRBJ2-3; D perhaps matches TRBD2 (6 bases). CDR1 and CDR2 from the germline V gene are KGHSH and LQKENI. Trimming stripped 9 bases from V and 4 bases from J, with 20 bases between. CDR3 length: 15 amino acids. The CDR3 loop reads CASTTGVQGADTQYF. DNA of the CDR3: TGTGCCAGTACAACGGGGGTCCAGGGCGCAGATACGCAGTATTTT.

This chain links TRBV7-2 with TRBJ1-3; D ambiguous. Germline V gene data show CDR1 as SGHTA and CDR2 as FQGNSA. Trimming removed 4 bases from V and 0 bases from J, with 13 bases in between. The CDR3 is 16 residues long. Here the CDR3 reads CASSSGSISSGNTIYF. The DNA for the CDR3 is TGTGCCAGCAGCTCCGGGTCTATAAGCTCTGGAAACACCATATATTTT.

The V call is TRBV12-3 or TRBV12-4, the J call TRBJ2-1, with TRBD2 matching 10 bases. V was clipped by 6 bases and J by 7 bases; unmatched bases: 15. The CDR3 extends over 17 amino acids. The CDR3 sequence: CASRALRAGGPQNEQFF. The CDR3 DNA reads TGTGCCAGCAGGGCCCTACGAGCGGGAGGGCCGCAAAATGAGCAGTTCTTC.

The genes are TRBV27 and TRBJ2-5; TRBD2 matches 7 bases. Looked up from germline, CDR1 is MNHEY and CDR2 is SMNVEV (reference sequence). This CDR3 contains 13 residues. V dropped 5 bases and J dropped 12; count of bases not matched to a gene: 12. In nucleotides, the CDR3 is TGTGCCAGCAGTCCAGGACTAGTGAGGGTAGAGTACTTC. Translating it yields CASSPGLVRVEYF.

The table lists this clonotype with many counts. The chain uses TRBV4-3 and TRBJ1-1, with 9 nucleotides matching TRBD1. Germline V CDR1 and CDR2: LGHNA, YSLEER. The trim removed 0 bases at V and 0 bases at J, leaving 5 bases unmatched. The CDR3 length is 17 residues. CDR3 protein: CASSQDVWTGVNTEAFF. The DNA for the CDR3 is TGCGCCAGCAGCCAAGATGTCTGGACAGGGGTGAACACTGAAGCTTTCTTT.